This T cell receptor beta chain appears in the sequencing data of a study of blood T cell repertoires in COVID-19. Study information: COVID-19 samples collected from the United States, Italy and Spain covered acute and convalescent phases. T cells, B-cell-depleted T cells, or PBMCs supplied cDNA or gDNA.

Study processing details: The authors estimated nucleated cell counts from reference gene primer amplification. Sequenced by immunoSEQ multiplex PCR; TCRdb stores in-frame clones only, minus some. Clonal size and the V and J genes are those of that table, whereas D and trimming came from the DNA. The profile shows roughly 250,000 clones, approximately 86% of them singletons. The Seattle patients joined while their infection was active and were tracked longitudinally afterward. Germline values: CDR1 MNHNY, CDR2 SVGAGI (reference sequence). Trimming removed 5 bases from V and 0 bases from J; junction bases left unmatched: 2. The CDR3 covers 14 residues.

V usage is TRBV6-6 and J usage is TRBJ1-1; TRBD1 aligns across 8 bases. This TCR derives from a human donor with COVID-19, enrolled during active disease. The donor label of this sample is uncertain. What was sequenced was peripheral blood. CDR3 sequence (DNA): TGTGCCAGCAGTAAGACAGGGGTGAACACTGAAGCTTTCTTT. Its protein product is CASSKTGVNTEAFF.